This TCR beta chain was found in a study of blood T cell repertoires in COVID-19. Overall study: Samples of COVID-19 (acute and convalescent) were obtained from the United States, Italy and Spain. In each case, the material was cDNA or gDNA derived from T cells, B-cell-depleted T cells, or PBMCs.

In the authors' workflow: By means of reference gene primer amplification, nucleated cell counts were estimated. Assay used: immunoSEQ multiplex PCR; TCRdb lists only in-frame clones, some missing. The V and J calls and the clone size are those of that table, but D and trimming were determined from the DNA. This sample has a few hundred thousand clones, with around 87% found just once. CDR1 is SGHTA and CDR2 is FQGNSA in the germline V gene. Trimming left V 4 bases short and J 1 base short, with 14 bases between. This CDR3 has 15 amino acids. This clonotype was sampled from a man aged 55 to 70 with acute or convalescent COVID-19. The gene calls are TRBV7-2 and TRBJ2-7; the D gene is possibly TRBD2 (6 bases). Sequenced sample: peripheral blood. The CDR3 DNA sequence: TGTGCCAGCAGCTCTCCGGGACTGACTTCCTACGAGCAGTACTTC. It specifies CASSSPGLTSYEQYF.